This note documents a single T cell receptor (beta chain) sequence. Its antigen specificity is not known. Base-call qualities are not available, and no considerably larger clone is one nucleotide away. Donors were healthy HIV-negative adults with no recently reported acute infections or vaccinations. Every donor was a Caucasian adult residing in Nashville, Tennessee, USA. CD4+ T cells were enriched by magnetic negative selection; naive cells were then positively selected on CD45RA, and the negative fraction formed the memory subset. Blood was collected by leukapheresis, and PBMCs were isolated by Ficoll-Histopaque density gradient centrifugation and then cryopreserved in liquid nitrogen vapor phase. Analytical flow cytometry was used to check the purity and quantity of each magnetically sorted T cell population. From each sorted fraction, genomic DNA was isolated and quantified by UV absorbance on a Nanodrop 2000c.

The CDR3 covers 12 residues, taking in both the cysteine and the phenylalanine. Only the CDR3 portion is preserved as DNA: 36 bases, with reading frame beginning at the first base. Looking up the germline V gene (reference sequence) yields CDR1 MNHNY and CDR2 SVGAGI. V and J lose 8 bases and 2 bases, and a span of 9 bases separates them. These data come from a study of shared clonotypes between healthy human individuals (TCRdb year 2020). Some background on the complete study: The cohort included a few men and a couple of women between 18 and 49 years of age. To increase sequencing depth and limit assay-specific biases, different laboratories used diverse techniques to prepare libraries and sequence TCR repertoires. Per donor, three plates each were used for CD4 naive and CD4 memory, two for CD8 naive, and one for CD8 memory. Between about 0.8 and 9 billion PBMCs per donor were obtained by leukapheresis. The study deeply sequenced blood TCR repertoires of five healthy adults to estimate repertoire size and the extent of clonotype sharing between individuals. Overall study outcomes, separate from this receptor: Incomplete sequencing was indicated by rarefaction of sorted-subset datasets, despite the large sequencing depth. Sharing across a few donors was observed for approximately 5% of naive CD4, less than 4% of naive CD8, roughly 2.3% of memory CD4, and about 0.4% of memory CD8 clonotypes. Compared with non-shared clonotypes, the clonotypes found in all four sorted-subset donors had higher generation probabilities. Pairwise subsampling led to the expectation that sequencing depth would affect the degree of clonotype sharing among donors. Sampling was restricted to blood, and TCR repertoires in tissue are likely to differ from TCR repertoires in blood. The genetic and exposure-history diversity represented was limited by the small number of donors. Naive subsets generally had larger estimated clonotype richness than memory subsets did.

Using the deep immunoSEQ assay, multiplex PCR amplified TCR CDR3 regions from genomic DNA. Extracted genomic DNA from each cell subset was distributed evenly across all wells of several immunoSEQ 96-well plates, and each plate was treated as a replicate. For sorted subsets, roughly 200 ng of genomic DNA, equivalent to some 30,000 T cell genomes, went into each replicate PCR. Purified libraries were measured with a Qubit 3.0 fluorometer, size-checked on a Bioanalyzer 2100, and measured again with the KAPA Library Quantification kit. Every immunoSEQ 96-well plate was sequenced on a separate single-read 150-cycle Illumina NextSeq 550 flow cell. Concerning the study's data processing: The immunoSEQ output contained only junctional sequences without quality scores, so filtering could not match that applied to full-length reads. To assign V/J genes and CDR3, sequences were annotated using PyIR, a Python wrapper for IgBLAST v1.9, with IMGT germline references. Reads with weak V/J assignments (E-value above 1e-6), missing CDR3, stop codons, out-of-frame junctions, or ambiguous translated residues were removed. V3J clonotypes were defined as sequences sharing an identical inferred V gene, J gene, and CDR3 amino acid sequence. Percentage overlap between repertoires was calculated by dividing the number of shared unique clonotypes by the size of the smaller repertoire. RTK rarefaction, the Chao1 estimator, and Recon v2.1 estimates of unobserved clonotypes were used to assess repertoire richness. For all TCRbeta clonotypes obtained by the gDNA method from a few donors, generation probabilities were computed with OLGA. TCRdb stores this immuneACCESS table with in-frame sequences only. Part of the clones is absent; in the studies checked, under half of the shortfall reflects unresolved V genes, and no reason is known for the rest. The V and J calls and clone size were taken over from that table, and D and trimming were inferred from the DNA. Recorded for this sample are around 2.3 million clones; around 95% of them occurred a single time. Of the sample, around 0.13% is held by the ten largest clones.

This sequence was found in a man between 18 and 35 years old in good health. Sequencing used naive CD4+ T cells sorted from blood. Per the publication, the cell subset or site label means: CD45RA+ positively selected. Rearrangement joined TRBV6-6 to TRBJ1-2; the D gene is not confidently resolved. The CDR3 loop reads CASLLQNYGYTF. The base sequence is TGTGCCAGCTTGTTACAGAACTATGGCTACACCTTC.